These T cell receptor beta chains were read from a single sample in a study of blood T cell repertoires in COVID-19. Here immunoSEQ multiplex PCR was the method, and the copy in TCRdb shows in-frame clones only, minus some. The table has 200,000 to 250,000 clones, more than 80% seen once. The sequencing sample was made of PBMCs or T cells enriched from blood (not recorded which). The receptors come from a man aged 25-45 years who had recovered from COVID-19. The CDR3 runs from the conserved cysteine through the conserved F or W.

CDR3,V,J
CASSADRLGGNTIYF,TRBV27,TRBJ1-3
CASSFDTLAKNIQYF,TRBV7-2,TRBJ2-4
CASSNRDRGNTEAFF,TRBV7-9,TRBJ1-1
CASRRSGGVDEQFF,TRBV2,TRBJ2-1
CASSQDRLGTGFAYEQYF,TRBV4-3,TRBJ2-7
CASSWGLAGRTDTQYF,TRBV27,TRBJ2-3
CASSPRNSYTDTQYF,TRBV5-1,TRBJ2-3
CASSYRDSTQYF,TRBV12-3/TRBV12-4,TRBJ2-3
CASSQESGSGSLSGELFF,TRBV4-3,TRBJ2-2
CASSQGDRVQETQYF,TRBV4-3,TRBJ2-5
CASSLDGGTYQETQYF,TRBV7-7,TRBJ2-5
CASPKGGEWNEQFF,TRBV19,TRBJ2-1
CAISRQGTSSYNEQFF,TRBV10-3,TRBJ2-1
CASSFWRETDTQYF,TRBV5-1,TRBJ2-3
CASSSTPASGRGYEQYF,TRBV28,TRBJ2-7
CASSLAGGSSTDTQYF,TRBV19,TRBJ2-3
CASSGRQGNIDEQYF,TRBV9,TRBJ2-7
CAWTPGNTGELFF,TRBV30,TRBJ2-2
CASTMSGTDPYYEQYF,TRBV27,TRBJ2-7
CASSVGTGNQPQHF,TRBV9,TRBJ1-5
CASSRDSMETQYF,TRBV2,TRBJ2-5
CAWSVQRTSGGPYTSTDTQYF,TRBV30,TRBJ2-3
CASSLDRAYEQYF,TRBV5-5,TRBJ2-7
CASSSFGTEYVHEQFF,TRBV7-6,TRBJ2-1
CASSYLNIQYF,TRBV12-3/TRBV12-4,TRBJ2-4
CASSVSHRGNTGELFF,TRBV9,TRBJ2-2
CASSQVGLAGHTGELFF,TRBV4-1,TRBJ2-2
CASSLYRGSTDTQYF,TRBV7-2,TRBJ2-3
CATSDRTGEEKLFF,TRBV24-1,TRBJ1-4
CASSLVLGTGSSYEQYF,TRBV5-1,TRBJ2-7
CASSITTGTPYEQYF,TRBV19,TRBJ2-7
CASSLGTAPNTGELFF,TRBV5-4,TRBJ2-2
CASSQFLAGVLYEQYF,TRBV7-2,TRBJ2-7
CASSVPRIFVVGNQPQHF,TRBV9,TRBJ1-5
CATSRESPSELAKNIQYF,TRBV15,TRBJ2-4
CASSPGGGTGELFF,TRBV7-9,TRBJ2-2